This passage covers 20 T cell receptor beta chains from one sample sequenced in a study of blood T cell repertoires in COVID-19. TCRdb keeps only in-frame clones here, not all; method: immunoSEQ multiplex PCR. Of about 190,000 clones in the sample, around nine tenths were seen once. The sequenced material came from peripheral blood. Receptors were obtained from a man aged 25 to 40 with acute or convalescent COVID-19.

The chain recombines TRBV29-1 with TRBJ2-1, with D possibly TRBD2 on 6 matching bases. Trimming removed 3 bases from V and 8 bases from J, with 11 bases in between. The germline gives CDR1 SQVTM, CDR2 ANQGSEA. CDR3 length: 12 residues. The CDR3 spells CSVEGGGDEQFF. CDR3 nucleotides: TGCAGCGTTGAGGGGGGAGGAGATGAGCAGTTCTTC.

The gene calls are TRBV6-2 or TRBV6-3 and TRBJ2-2, with TRBD1 matching over 9 bases. V lost 6 bases to trimming and J lost 3 bases; unmatched junction nucleotides: 5. Germline CDR1 reads MNHEY; CDR2 reads SVGEGT. This CDR3 region has 15 residues. The CDR3 sequence is CASSRGQGYTGELFF. Written as DNA, the CDR3 is TGTGCCAGCAGCCGCGGACAGGGGTACACCGGGGAGCTGTTTTTT.

The chain links TRBV7-8 to TRBJ2-5, with 7 nucleotides matching TRBD2. CDR1 and CDR2 (germline): SGHVS, FQNEAQ. The junction had 18 bases not matched to a gene; V was cut back by 6 bases and J by 2 bases. The CDR3 has 18 amino acids. The CDR3 protein is CASRQFGGGGPSQETQYF. The CDR3 nucleotides read TGTGCCAGCAGGCAATTCGGCGGGGGAGGGCCATCTCAAGAGACCCAGTACTTC.

This chain uses TRBV25-1 with TRBJ2-4; TRBD2 matches at 7 bases. V gave up 9 bases and J gave up 0 bases; unmatched junction bases: 8. There are 15 residues in the CDR3. In germline, CDR1 is MGHDK, CDR2 SYGVNS. The CDR3 DNA sequence: TGTGCCAGGGCTGGTCTAGCGGTAGCCAAAAACATTCAGTACTTC. This translates into CARAGLAVAKNIQYF.

The chain uses TRBV7-9 and TRBJ1-2, with D possibly TRBD1 on 5 matching bases. V was shortened by 5 bases and J by 5 bases, with 9 bases between the two germline ends. The germline V gene has CDR1 SEHNR and CDR2 FQNEAQ (reference sequence). The CDR3 is 12 amino acids. The CDR3 loop reads CASSMTDYGYTF. Written as DNA, the CDR3 is TGTGCCAGCAGCATGACAGATTATGGCTACACCTTC.

The rearrangement uses TRBV5-1 and TRBJ1-4; D is perhaps TRBD1 (6 bases). CDR1 is SGHRS and CDR2 is YFSETQ in the germline V gene. The germline V and J ends were trimmed by 4 bases and 4 bases, with 11 bases remaining between them. The CDR3 sequence is 14 residues long. CDR3 DNA sequence: TGCGCCAGCAGCCAACAGGGCATTAATGAAAAACTGTTTTTT. This encodes CASSQQGINEKLFF.

This clone has only a few counts. Here the CDR3 DNA reads TGTGCCACCAGCCCGGGACAGGGGATCACTGAAGCTTTCTTT. The encoded protein is CATSPGQGITEAFF. The chain employs TRBV24-1 and TRBJ1-1; 10 bases align to TRBD1. Germline V gives CDR1 KGHDR, CDR2 SFDVKD. V lost 7 bases and J lost 4; bases outside the gene matches: 5. This CDR3 is 14 amino acids long.

The rearrangement uses TRBV5-1 and TRBJ1-1, with TRBD1 as a possible D gene (6 bases). This CDR3 has 18 residues. Germline values: CDR1 SGHRS, CDR2 YFSETQ. Trimming cost V 1 base and J 1 base, with 20 bases left between them. In DNA form, the CDR3 reads TGCGCCAGCAGCTTGTTGGGTGTTGGGGGCGCAAGGAACACTGAAGCTTTCTTT. This sequence encodes CASSLLGVGGARNTEAFF.

The CDR3 sequence: CASSTLDREGPGLFF. CDR3 in DNA: TGTGCCAGCAGCACGTTGGACAGGGAAGGGCCTGGGCTGTTTTTT. This chain links TRBV21-1 with TRBJ2-2; the table's D call TRBD1 went unverified against the DNA. TRBV21-1 is listed as a pseudogene. The CDR3 loop spans 15 amino acids.

This rearrangement joins TRBV5-1 to TRBJ1-1; TRBD1 aligns across 7 bases. V lost 2 bases and J lost 5; bases outside the gene matches: 6. In germline, CDR1 is SGHRS, CDR2 YFSETQ. The CDR3 runs to 14 residues. The CDR3 DNA reads as TGCGCCAGCAGCTTATGGACAGGAGGAACTGAAGCTTTCTTT. Protein: CASSLWTGGTEAFF. Based on the CDR3 plus reference TRBV5-1 and TRBJ1-1, the full variable domain is KAGVTQTPRYLIKTRGQQVTLSCSPISGHRSVSWYQQTPGQGLQFLFEYFSETQRNKGNFPGRFSGRQFSNSRSEMNVSTLELGDSALYLCASSLWTGGTEAFFGQGTRLTVV.

The table lists this clone with a few counts. The chain joins TRBV18 to TRBJ1-1, with 10 bases fitting TRBD1. V shed 4 bases, J shed 4 bases, and the junction held 9 bases outside the gene matches. The CDR3 is 16 residues long. The germline V gene encodes CDR1 KGHSH and CDR2 LQKENI. This chain's CDR3 is CASSLDRGRGGTEAFF. In DNA form, the CDR3 reads TGTGCCAGCTCACTTGACAGGGGGCGAGGCGGCACTGAAGCTTTCTTT.

The chain joins TRBV6-5 to TRBJ1-4; D is unclear. Germline V gene data show CDR1 as MNHEY and CDR2 as SVGAGI. Deletions cut 4 bases from V and 3 bases from J, with 12 bases between. This CDR3 comprises 15 residues. As DNA, the CDR3 is TGTGCCAGCAGTTTGATGTCCGGTTCTAATGAAAAACTGTTTTTT. Protein sequence: CASSLMSGSNEKLFF.

The chain has TRBV7-2 and TRBJ2-2; D perhaps matches TRBD1 (5 bases). Germline CDR1 is SGHTA and CDR2 is FQGNSA. The CDR3 has 14 residues. Trimming cost V 2 bases and J 4 bases, with 8 bases left between them. Here the CDR3 reads CASSLLGATGELFF. The CDR3 DNA is TGTGCCAGCAGCTTACTTGGGGCCACCGGGGAGCTGTTTTTT.

The rearrangement uses TRBV18 and TRBJ1-2, with 7 bases fitting TRBD1. There are 13 residues in the CDR3. CDR1 is KGHSH, CDR2 LQKENI, per germline. Unmatched junction bases numbered 7, after V lost 5 bases and J lost 7 bases. The CDR3 reads CASSDDRAAGYTF. The CDR3 DNA reads TGTGCCAGCTCAGACGACAGGGCGGCTGGCTACACCTTC.

This clone was seen more than once but under ten times. In DNA form, the CDR3 reads TGTGCCAGCAGTCAAATCGACAGGGAGCAGTTCTTC. Its protein product is CASSQIDREQFF. This chain connects TRBV28 to TRBJ2-1, with D possibly matching TRBD1 (6 bases). The V and J ends lost 5 bases and 10 bases respectively, with 12 bases between them. Per the germline V gene, CDR1 is MDHEN and CDR2 is SYDVKM. This CDR3 spans 12 amino acids.

V and J are TRBV7-2 and TRBJ1-4, with D unresolved. V lost 5 bases to trimming and J lost 8 bases, with 18 bases between them. CDR1 and CDR2 (germline): SGHTA, FQGNSA. The CDR3 extends over 15 amino acids. The DNA for the CDR3 is TGTGCCAGCAGCCTTACTGGACTATCGCGCGAAAAACTGTTTTTT. It encodes CASSLTGLSREKLFF.

CDR3 coding DNA: TGTGCCTGGAGTACTGACAGCTCTGGAAACACCATATATTTT. This encodes CAWSTDSSGNTIYF. The chain employs TRBV30 and TRBJ1-3, with D tentatively TRBD1 (5 bases). Germline CDR1 and CDR2: GTSNPN and SVGIG (reference sequence). The CDR3 runs 14 residues. Trimming shortened V by 2 bases and J by 0 bases, and 8 bases separated the two germline ends. Complete variable domain (other parts from reference TRBV30 and TRBJ1-3): SQTIHQWPATLVQPVGSPLSLECTVEGTSNPNLYWYRQAAGRGLQLLFYSVGIGQISSEVPQNLSASRPQDRQFILSSKKLLLSDSGFYLCAWSTDSSGNTIYFGEGSWLTVV.

V usage is TRBV6-6 and J usage is TRBJ2-3; 7 nucleotides line up with TRBD2. Germline trimming cut 7 bases from V and 0 bases from J; bases unmatched to any gene: 7. This CDR3 has 15 residues. From germline, CDR1 is MNHNY and CDR2 SVGAGI (reference sequence). The CDR3 protein is CASTISGTSTDTQYF. The CDR3, as DNA: TGTGCCAGCACAATAAGCGGGACTAGCACAGATACGCAGTATTTT.

This clone has just one count. V gene TRBV28 combines with J gene TRBJ1-1; 7 bases match TRBD1. The CDR3 is 19 residues long. The ends lost 4 bases at V and 0 bases at J; junction bases unmatched: 17. The germline V gene has CDR1 MDHEN and CDR2 SYDVKM. Here the CDR3 reads CASSSTRINPGQMNTEAFF. CDR3 nucleotide sequence: TGTGCCAGCAGTTCCACACGAATTAATCCGGGACAGATGAACACTGAAGCTTTCTTT.

V gene TRBV9 combines with J gene TRBJ2-1, with D possibly being TRBD2 (6 bases). Deletions cut 3 bases from V and 1 base from J, with 14 bases between. Germline loops: CDR1 SGDLS, CDR2 YYNGEE. This CDR3 comprises 16 residues. CDR3 in amino acids: CASSALGSGSYNEQFF. The CDR3 DNA follows: TGTGCCAGCAGCGCCCTGGGTAGCGGTTCCTACAATGAGCAGTTCTTC.